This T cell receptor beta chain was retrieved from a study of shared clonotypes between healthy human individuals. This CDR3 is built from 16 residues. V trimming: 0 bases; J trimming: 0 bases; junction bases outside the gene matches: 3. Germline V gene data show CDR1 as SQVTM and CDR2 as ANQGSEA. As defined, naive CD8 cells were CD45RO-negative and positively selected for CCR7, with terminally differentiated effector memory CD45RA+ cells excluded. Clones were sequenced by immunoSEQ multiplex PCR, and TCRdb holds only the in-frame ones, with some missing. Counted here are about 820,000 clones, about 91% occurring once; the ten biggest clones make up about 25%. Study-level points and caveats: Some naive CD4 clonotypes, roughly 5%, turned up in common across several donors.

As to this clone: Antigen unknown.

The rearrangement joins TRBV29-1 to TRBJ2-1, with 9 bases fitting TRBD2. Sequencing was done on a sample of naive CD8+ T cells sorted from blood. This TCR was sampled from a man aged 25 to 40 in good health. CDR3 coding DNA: TGCAGCGTTGAAGATATTAGCGGGAGCTCCTACAATGAGCAGTTCTTC. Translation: CSVEDISGSSYNEQFF.